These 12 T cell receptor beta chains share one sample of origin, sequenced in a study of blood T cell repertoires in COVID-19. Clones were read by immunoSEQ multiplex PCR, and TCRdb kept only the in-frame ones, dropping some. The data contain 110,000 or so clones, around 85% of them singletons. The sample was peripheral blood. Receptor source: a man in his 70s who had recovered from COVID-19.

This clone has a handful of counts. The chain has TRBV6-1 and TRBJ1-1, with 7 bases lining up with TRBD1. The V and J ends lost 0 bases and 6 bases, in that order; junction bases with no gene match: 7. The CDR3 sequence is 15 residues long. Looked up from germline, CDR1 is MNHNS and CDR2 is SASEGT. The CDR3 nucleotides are TGTGCCAGCAGTGAAGCGGGGGCAGGGGGGTCTGAAGCTTTCTTT. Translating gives CASSEAGAGGSEAFF.

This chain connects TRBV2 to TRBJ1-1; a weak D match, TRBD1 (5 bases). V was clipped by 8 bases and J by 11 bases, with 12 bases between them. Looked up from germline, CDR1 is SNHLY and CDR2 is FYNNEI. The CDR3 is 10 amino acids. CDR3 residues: CASWQGRAFF. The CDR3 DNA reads TGTGCCAGCTGGCAGGGTCGGGCTTTCTTT.

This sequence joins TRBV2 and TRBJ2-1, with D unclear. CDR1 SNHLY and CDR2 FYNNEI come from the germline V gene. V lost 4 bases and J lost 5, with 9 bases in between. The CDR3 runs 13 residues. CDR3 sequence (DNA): TGTGCCAGCAGTGTAACAACCGACAATGAGCAGTTCTTC. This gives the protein CASSVTTDNEQFF.

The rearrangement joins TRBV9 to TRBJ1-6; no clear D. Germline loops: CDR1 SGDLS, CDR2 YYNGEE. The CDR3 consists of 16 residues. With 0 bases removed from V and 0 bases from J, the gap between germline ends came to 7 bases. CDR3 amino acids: CASSVAPSSYNSPLHF. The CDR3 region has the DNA TGTGCCAGCAGCGTAGCTCCGAGCTCCTATAATTCACCCCTCCACTTT.

CDR3 nucleotide sequence: TGTGCCAGCAGGACGCCCCGACAGGGGGCTCATGGCTACACCTTC. This encodes CASRTPRQGAHGYTF. This chain links TRBV27 with TRBJ1-2, with TRBD1 matching over 10 bases. The CDR3 length is 15 residues. The germline V gene has CDR1 MNHEY and CDR2 SMNVEV (reference sequence). Trimming removed 6 bases from V and 6 bases from J; junction bases left unmatched: 10.

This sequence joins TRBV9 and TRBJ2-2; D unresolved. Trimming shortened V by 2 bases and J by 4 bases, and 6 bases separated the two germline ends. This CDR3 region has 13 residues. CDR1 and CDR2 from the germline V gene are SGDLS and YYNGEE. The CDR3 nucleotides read TGTGCCAGCAGCGTGGCTGGCACCGGGGAGCTGTTTTTT. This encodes CASSVAGTGELFF.

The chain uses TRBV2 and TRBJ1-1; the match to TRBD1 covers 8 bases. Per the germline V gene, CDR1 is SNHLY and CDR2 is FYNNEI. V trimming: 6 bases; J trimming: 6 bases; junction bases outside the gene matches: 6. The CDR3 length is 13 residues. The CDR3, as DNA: TGTGCCAGCAGCGTCGACAGGGGAGCTGAAGCTTTCTTT. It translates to CASSVDRGAEAFF.

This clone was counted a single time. The CDR3 sequence: CASSGGTSGYEQYF. CDR3 DNA: TGTGCCAGCAGTGGGGGGACTAGCGGCTACGAGCAGTACTTC. V gene TRBV2 combines with J gene TRBJ2-7; 11 bases map to TRBD2. CDR3 size: 14 residues. Unmatched junction bases numbered 2, after V lost 4 bases and J lost 3 bases. Germline loops: CDR1 SNHLY, CDR2 FYNNEI.

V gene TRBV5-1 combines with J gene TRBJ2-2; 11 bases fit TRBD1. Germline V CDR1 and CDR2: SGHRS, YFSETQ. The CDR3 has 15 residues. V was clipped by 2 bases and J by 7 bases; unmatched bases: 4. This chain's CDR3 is CASSFSGTGGGELFF. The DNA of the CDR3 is TGCGCCAGCAGCTTCTCCGGGACAGGGGGCGGGGAGCTGTTTTTT.

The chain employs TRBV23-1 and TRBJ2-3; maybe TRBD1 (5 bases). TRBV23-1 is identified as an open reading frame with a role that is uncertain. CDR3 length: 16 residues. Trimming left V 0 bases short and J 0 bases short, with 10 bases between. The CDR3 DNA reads TGCGCCAGCAGTCAATCTGGGGCAGGAAGCACAGATACGCAGTATTTT. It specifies CASSQSGAGSTDTQYF.

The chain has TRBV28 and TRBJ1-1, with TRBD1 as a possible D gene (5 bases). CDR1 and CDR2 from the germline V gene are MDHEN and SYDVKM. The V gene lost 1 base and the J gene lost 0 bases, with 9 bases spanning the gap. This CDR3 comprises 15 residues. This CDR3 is CASSLLGPMNTEAFF. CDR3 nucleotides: TGTGCCAGCAGTTTATTGGGGCCGATGAACACTGAAGCTTTCTTT.

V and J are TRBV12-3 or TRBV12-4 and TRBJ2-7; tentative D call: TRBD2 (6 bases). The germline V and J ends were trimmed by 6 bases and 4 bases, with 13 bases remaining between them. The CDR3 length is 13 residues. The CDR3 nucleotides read TGTGCCAGCAGCTGGGAGACTAGATACGAGCAGTACTTC. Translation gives CASSWETRYEQYF.